This TCR beta chain was recovered during a study of control samples from healthy donors and cancer patients. The CDR3 runs 13 residues. Germline CDR1 is SGHNT and CDR2 is YYREEE (reference sequence). V lost 0 bases and J 10 bases, leaving 8 bases between the germline ends. Measured with immunoSEQ multiplex PCR; TCRdb has only the in-frame clones, and not every one. The sample spans roughly 200,000 clones; the ten largest clones claim 2% to 2.5%. V and J are TRBV5-4 and TRBJ1-6; a possible D gene is TRBD1 (5 bases). Specimen: blood. The clonotype originates from a woman in her twenties or thirties in good health. As DNA, the CDR3 is TGTGCCAGCAGCTTGGTGGGGGGGTCACCCCTCCACTTT. It translates to CASSLVGGSPLHF.